Below are 21 T cell receptor beta chains sequenced from a single sample in a study of blood T cell repertoires in COVID-19. Profiled with immunoSEQ multiplex PCR; TCRdb holds only in-frame clones, not every one. The data show tens of thousands of clones, with 86% seen just once and around 4.6% held by the top ten. Material for sequencing was peripheral blood. All receptors come from a man in his forties with active COVID-19.

The chain combines TRBV11-2 with TRBJ2-7; D gene uncertain. CDR3 length: 15 amino acids. The ends were cut back, 7 bases at V and 3 bases at J, with 19 bases in the middle. Germline V gives CDR1 SGHAT, CDR2 FQNNGV. The CDR3 here is CASTPRIRTNYEQYF. DNA for the CDR3: TGTGCCAGCACCCCGAGGATCAGAACGAACTACGAGCAGTACTTC.

The chain recombines TRBV5-4 with TRBJ2-7; 11 nucleotides line up with TRBD2. Germline V gene sequence: CDR1 SGHNT, CDR2 YYREEE (reference sequence). The CDR3 loop spans 16 amino acids. The J segment lost 3 bases and the V segment lost 4 bases, leaving 9 bases of the junction unmatched. The CDR3 sequence is CASSTTTSGNLYEQYF. For the CDR3, the DNA is TGTGCCAGCAGCACTACGACTAGCGGGAACCTCTACGAGCAGTACTTC.

V is TRBV11-2 and J is TRBJ2-7; 10 bases agree with TRBD1. CDR1 and CDR2 from the germline V gene are SGHAT and FQNNGV. The ends lost 0 bases at V and 2 bases at J; junction bases unmatched: 1. This CDR3 is built from 15 residues. CDR3 nucleotides: TGTGCCAGCAGCTTAGAGGGGACAGGGGCCTACGAGCAGTACTTC. It yields the protein CASSLEGTGAYEQYF.

This clone was seen only a few times. This chain connects TRBV4-1 to TRBJ2-2; TRBD1 aligns across 12 bases. The CDR3 runs to 16 residues. Germline trimming cut 4 bases from V and 4 bases from J; bases unmatched to any gene: 4. The germline gives CDR1 MGHRA, CDR2 YSYEKL. The CDR3 nucleotides read TGCGCCAGCAGCCGGGACAGGGGGCTGAGCACCGGGGAGCTGTTTTTT. This translates into CASSRDRGLSTGELFF.

The chain has TRBV7-8 and TRBJ1-2; 9 nucleotides match TRBD1. V lost 4 bases and J lost 8; bases outside the gene matches: 5. The CDR3 consists of 13 residues. Germline V gene lookup returns CDR1 SGHVS and CDR2 FQNEAQ. The CDR3: CASSSRTGDGYTF. The CDR3 DNA is TGTGCCAGCAGCTCCCGGACAGGGGACGGCTACACCTTC.

The CDR3 DNA follows: TGCGCCAGCAGCCTCAGTACAGGGGGGGAGCAGTACTTC. It codes for CASSLSTGGEQYF. The rearrangement uses TRBV5-1 and TRBJ2-7; 8 bases are shared with TRBD1. The CDR3 is 13 amino acids. V gave up 4 bases and J gave up 7 bases; unmatched junction bases: 7. In germline, CDR1 is SGHRS, CDR2 YFSETQ.

This clone was seen a single time. The V call is TRBV3-1 (or the pseudogene TRBV3-2), the J call TRBJ1-1; 8 bases are a match to TRBD1. The length of the CDR3 is 14 residues. V lost 3 bases, J lost 7 bases, and 7 bases stayed unmatched. CDR1 and CDR2 from the germline V gene are LGHDT and YNNKEL (reference sequence). CDR3 amino acids: CASSHLDRVDEAFF. Written as DNA, the CDR3 is TGTGCCAGCAGCCACTTGGACAGGGTTGATGAAGCTTTCTTT.

The chain uses TRBV6-5 and TRBJ1-1; D is unresolved. The CDR3 is 12 residues long. V lost 5 bases, J lost 11 bases, and 15 bases lay in between. The germline gives CDR1 MNHEY, CDR2 SVGAGI. The CDR3 sequence: CASSRGPHLAFF. CDR3 DNA: TGTGCCAGCAGTCGTGGGCCACACCTCGCTTTCTTT.

The V call is TRBV2, the J call TRBJ2-3, with D possibly being TRBD1 (6 bases). There are 16 residues in the CDR3. The germline V and J ends were trimmed by 3 bases and 6 bases, with 19 bases remaining between them. CDR1 and CDR2 from the germline V gene are SNHLY and FYNNEI. In DNA form, the CDR3 reads TGTGCCAGCAGTGAGTCGACAGGTCTTACGGTTGATACGCAGTATTTT. As protein: CASSESTGLTVDTQYF.

This chain joins TRBV29-1 and TRBJ2-7, with 10 bases identical to TRBD2. Germline-derived CDR1 and CDR2 are SQVTM and ANQGSEA. V trimming: 5 bases; J trimming: 3 bases; junction bases outside the gene matches: 4. The CDR3 extends over 13 amino acids. The CDR3 region is CSVISGRYYEQYF. As DNA, the CDR3 is TGCAGCGTTATTAGCGGGAGGTACTACGAGCAGTACTTC.

V and J are TRBV3-1 (or the pseudogene TRBV3-2) and TRBJ2-7; TRBD1 aligns across 11 bases. Germline V CDR1 and CDR2: LGHDT, YNNKEL (reference sequence). V trimming: 2 bases; J trimming: 7 bases; junction bases outside the gene matches: 7. The CDR3 sequence is 15 residues long. CDR3 region: CASSQSGQGAKEQYF. The CDR3 nucleotides read TGTGCCAGCAGCCAAAGTGGACAGGGGGCGAAGGAGCAGTACTTC.

The chain is built from TRBV3-1 (or the pseudogene TRBV3-2) and TRBJ2-5, with a tentative D call TRBD2 (6 bases). Germline V lookup: CDR1 LGHDT, CDR2 YNNKEL (reference sequence). Trimming cost V 0 bases and J 9 bases, with 17 bases left between them. CDR3 length: 15 residues. The CDR3 here is CASSQDQGLVRPQYF. CDR3 bases: TGTGCCAGCAGCCAAGATCAGGGACTGGTTCGGCCCCAGTACTTC.

This clone was picked up a small number of times. Germline and junction disagree at one end, which may indicate a read error. The V call is TRBV7-7, the J call TRBJ2-1, with 9 bases aligning to TRBD1. Germline loops: CDR1 SSHAT, CDR2 FNYEAQ (reference sequence). CDR3 length: 15 residues. CDR3 DNA sequence: TGTGCTAGCAGCCCCGCCGGGACAGGGTCCAATGAGCAGTTCTTC. Translating gives CASSPAGTGSNEQFF.

This chain uses TRBV29-1 with TRBJ1-2; 9 nucleotides match TRBD1. With 6 bases clipped from V and 7 bases from J, the junction kept 6 bases outside the gene matches. The length of the CDR3 is 12 residues. The germline CDR1 and CDR2 sequences are SQVTM and ANQGSEA. CDR3 region: CSVDRGRGGYTF. Here the CDR3 DNA reads TGCAGCGTGGACAGGGGAAGGGGTGGCTACACCTTC.

The genes are TRBV5-3 and TRBJ2-7, with a weak D call TRBD1 (5 bases). TRBV5-3 has ORF status, its function being uncertain. Trimming left V 9 bases short and J 2 bases short, with 15 bases between. This CDR3 has 13 amino acids. CDR3 in DNA: TGTGCCACCAAAATCAGGGCCCCCTACGAGCAGTACTTC. As protein: CATKIRAPYEQYF.

This chain joins TRBV9 and TRBJ2-1, with TRBD2 as a possible D gene (6 bases). From germline, CDR1 is SGDLS and CDR2 YYNGEE. V was clipped by 0 bases and J by 0 bases, with 19 bases between them. The CDR3 covers 19 residues. For the CDR3, the DNA is TGTGCCAGCAGCGTAGATGGGCCTCTAAGGCGGGGCTCCTACAATGAGCAGTTCTTC. Translating gives CASSVDGPLRRGSYNEQFF.

This chain uses TRBV15 with TRBJ2-2; a weak D match, TRBD2 (6 bases). The CDR3 contains 14 residues. The germline V gene encodes CDR1 LNHNV and CDR2 YYDKDF (reference sequence). V lost 3 bases to trimming and J lost 5 bases, with 10 bases between them. The chain's CDR3 is CATSSQGGTGELFF. The CDR3 DNA follows: TGTGCCACCAGCAGTCAGGGAGGAACCGGGGAGCTGTTTTTT. Based on the CDR3 plus reference TRBV15 and TRBJ2-2, the full variable domain is DAMVIQNPRYQVTQFGKPVTLSCSQTLNHNVMYWYQQKSSQAPKLLFHYYDKDFNNEADTPDNFQSRRPNTSFCFLDIRSPGLGDTAMYLCATSSQGGTGELFFGEGSRLTVL.

The gene calls are TRBV7-8 and TRBJ1-5; TRBD1 matches at 7 bases. The germline CDR1 and CDR2 sequences are SGHVS and FQNEAQ. This CDR3 region has 14 residues. The trim removed 5 bases at V and 7 bases at J, leaving 8 bases unmatched. CDR3 residues: CASSPWDSAQPQHF. For the CDR3, the DNA is TGTGCCAGCAGCCCATGGGACAGCGCCCAGCCCCAGCATTTT.

This clone occurred once. The chain is built from TRBV6-6 and TRBJ1-1; possibly TRBD1 for D (6 bases). Germline assignment: CDR1 MNHNY and CDR2 SVGAGI (reference sequence). The CDR3 extends over 14 amino acids. The ends were cut back, 0 bases at V and 7 bases at J, with 12 bases in the middle. The CDR3 DNA sequence: TGTGCCAGCAGTTACTCGGCAGGGGAGGGTGAAGCTTTCTTT. This gives the protein CASSYSAGEGEAFF.

This chain connects TRBV19 to TRBJ1-2; TRBD1 aligns across 9 bases. J lost 4 bases, V lost 6 bases, and 9 bases had no gene match. Germline lookup yields CDR1 LNHDA and CDR2 SQIVND (reference sequence). CDR3 length equals 15 residues. CDR3 DNA sequence: TGTGCCAGTAGGCCATCGATGGGACAGGGCTATGGCTACACCTTC. Its translation: CASRPSMGQGYGYTF.

The V gene is TRBV30, the J gene TRBJ2-7, with D unclear. Per the germline V gene, CDR1 is GTSNPN and CDR2 is SVGIG (reference sequence). Between the trimmed V and J ends, which lost 3 bases and 5 bases, there was a span of 14 bases. The CDR3 totals 13 residues. Here the CDR3 DNA reads TGTGCCTGGAGGCACCCGGGTAGGAACGAGCAGTACTTC. Residues: CAWRHPGRNEQYF.